This paragraph reports one T cell receptor beta chain. What it binds is unknown. The data derive from a study of lymphopenia after photon versus proton radiotherapy. Germline values: CDR1 SGHRS, CDR2 YFSETQ. The CDR3 has 17 amino acids. Losses at the gene ends were 4 bases for V and 1 base for J; bases not matched to a gene: 11. Overall study results and limits: Only patients who died were analyzed for survival; proton advantage is unproven. Relative stability marked proton patients; photon patients lost diversity and naive cells. Post-nadir diversity loss with photons came from oligoclonal expansion, particularly CD8+ Temra cells.

Assay: immunoSEQ multiplex PCR; the TCRdb copy retains only in-frame clones and omits some. The profile shows 55,000 to 70,000 clones, around 87% of them singletons. The receptor comes from a man aged 35-49 years with gastric cancer. The specimen was peripheral blood, collected from a patient treated with photon-based radiotherapy. The V gene is TRBV5-1, the J gene TRBJ1-1, with 9 bases fitting TRBD1. The CDR3 loop reads CASSKTGTGKENTEAFF. DNA for the CDR3: TGCGCCAGCAGCAAAACCGGGACAGGGAAGGAGAACACTGAAGCTTTCTTT.